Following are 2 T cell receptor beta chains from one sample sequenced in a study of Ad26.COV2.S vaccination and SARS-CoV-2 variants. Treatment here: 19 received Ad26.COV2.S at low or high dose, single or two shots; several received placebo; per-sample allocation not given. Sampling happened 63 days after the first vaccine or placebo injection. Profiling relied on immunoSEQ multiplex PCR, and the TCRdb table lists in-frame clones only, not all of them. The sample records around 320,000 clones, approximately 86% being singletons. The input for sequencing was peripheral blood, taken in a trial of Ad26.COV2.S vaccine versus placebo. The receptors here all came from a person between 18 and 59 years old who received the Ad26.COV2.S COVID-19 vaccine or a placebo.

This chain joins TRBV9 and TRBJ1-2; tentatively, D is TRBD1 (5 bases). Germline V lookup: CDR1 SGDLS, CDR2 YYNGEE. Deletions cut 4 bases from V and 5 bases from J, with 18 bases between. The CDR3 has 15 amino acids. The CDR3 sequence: CASSPIPEGLYGYTF. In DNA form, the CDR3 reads TGTGCCAGCAGCCCTATCCCTGAGGGGCTTTATGGCTACACCTTC. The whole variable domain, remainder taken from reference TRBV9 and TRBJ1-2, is DSGVTQTPKHLITATGQRVTLRCSPRSGDLSVYWYQQSLDQGLQFLIQYYNGEERAKGNILERFSAQQFPDLHSELNLSSLELGDSALYFCASSPIPEGLYGYTFGSGTRLTVV.

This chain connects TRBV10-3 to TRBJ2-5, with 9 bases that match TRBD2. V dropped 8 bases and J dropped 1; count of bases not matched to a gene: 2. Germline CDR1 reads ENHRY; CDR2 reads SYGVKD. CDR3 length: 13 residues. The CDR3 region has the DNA TGTGCCATCGCGGGGGGGGTCCAAGAGACCCAGTACTTC. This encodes CAIAGGVQETQYF.